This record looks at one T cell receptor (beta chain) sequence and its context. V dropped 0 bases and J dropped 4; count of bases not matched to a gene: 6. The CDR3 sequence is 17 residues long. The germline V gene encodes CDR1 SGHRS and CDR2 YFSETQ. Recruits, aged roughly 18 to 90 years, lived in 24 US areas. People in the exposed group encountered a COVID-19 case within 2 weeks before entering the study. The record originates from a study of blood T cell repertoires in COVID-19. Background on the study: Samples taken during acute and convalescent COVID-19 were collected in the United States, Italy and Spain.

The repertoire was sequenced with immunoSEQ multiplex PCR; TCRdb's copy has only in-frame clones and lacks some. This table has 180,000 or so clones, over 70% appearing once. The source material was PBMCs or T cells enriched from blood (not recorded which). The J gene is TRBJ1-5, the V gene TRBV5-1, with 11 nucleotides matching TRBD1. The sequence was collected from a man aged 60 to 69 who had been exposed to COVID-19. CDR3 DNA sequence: TGCGCCAGCAGCTTGGGGTCCGGGACAGGGGGTAATCAGCCCCAGCATTTT. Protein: CASSLGSGTGGNQPQHF.